The 6 T cell receptor beta chains presented below share a single source sample, sequenced in a study of OX40 agonist ivuxolimab in advanced cancers. The repertoire was sequenced with immunoSEQ multiplex PCR; TCRdb's copy has only in-frame clones and lacks some. In the table there are about 32,000 clones, 80% to 90% of which are singletons. The sample was CD4+ or CD8+ T cells sorted from blood, taken in a trial of the OX40 agonist ivuxolimab. These receptors originate from an adult with an advanced solid tumor such as melanoma, head and neck, liver or kidney cancer.

The V gene is TRBV5-4, the J gene TRBJ2-3; D is unclear. Trimming took 3 bases from V and 2 from J, leaving 10 bases between them. Germline V lookup: CDR1 SGHNT, CDR2 YYREEE (reference sequence). This CDR3 comprises 14 residues. The CDR3 DNA is TGTGCCAGCAGCTCACAAATCTCCACAGATACGCAGTATTTT. Translating it yields CASSSQISTDTQYF.

V usage is TRBV29-1 and J usage is TRBJ1-6; TRBD1 matches 7 bases. Germline loops: CDR1 SQVTM, CDR2 ANQGSEA. J lost 6 bases, V lost 4 bases, and 3 bases had no gene match. The CDR3 consists of 13 residues. The CDR3 DNA sequence: TGCAGCGTTGGGGAGGGGGCTAATTCACCCCTCCACTTT. As protein: CSVGEGANSPLHF.

The J gene is TRBJ2-5, the V gene TRBV19, with D tentatively TRBD2 (6 bases). CDR1 LNHDA and CDR2 SQIVND come from the germline V gene (reference sequence). V was trimmed by 4 bases and J by 4 bases, leaving 16 bases between them. The CDR3 is 15 residues long. CDR3 region: CASSSSWHGGETQYF. The CDR3 nucleotides are TGTGCCAGTAGTAGTTCGTGGCACGGGGGAGAGACCCAGTACTTC. Looking up the rest from reference TRBV19 and TRBJ2-5 gives the full variable domain: DGGITQSPKYLFRKEGQNVTLSCEQNLNHDAMYWYRQDPGQGLRLIYYSQIVNDFQKGDIAEGYSVSREKKESFPLTVTSAQKNPTAFYLCASSSSWHGGETQYFGPGTRLLVL.

Only one count was recorded for this clone. This rearrangement joins TRBV6-1 to TRBJ2-2, with D possibly being TRBD1 (6 bases). The CDR3 has 14 amino acids. V lost 4 bases to trimming and J lost 0 bases, with 6 bases between them. Per germline, CDR1 MNHNS and CDR2 SASEGT. CDR3 sequence: CASSGTANTGELFF. In DNA form, the CDR3 reads TGTGCCAGCAGTGGGACAGCGAACACCGGGGAGCTGTTTTTT.

The CDR3 loop is CASSQSSGVGDEQFF. The CDR3 bases are TGCGCCAGCAGCCAAAGTTCCGGGGTTGGCGATGAGCAGTTCTTC. V and J are TRBV4-3 and TRBJ2-1; D may be TRBD2 (5 bases). The germline V gene has CDR1 LGHNA and CDR2 YSLEER. This CDR3 region has 15 residues. V was shortened by 2 bases and J by 8 bases, with 16 bases between the two germline ends.

The J gene is TRBJ2-5, the V gene TRBV19; D possibly corresponds to TRBD2 (6 bases). This CDR3 contains 14 residues. Trimming shortened V by 9 bases and J by 4 bases, and 18 bases separated the two germline ends. Germline V gene lookup returns CDR1 LNHDA and CDR2 SQIVND (reference sequence). The CDR3 is CASHGGVARETQYF. The CDR3 DNA follows: TGTGCCAGCCATGGAGGGGTGGCCAGAGAGACCCAGTACTTC.